A selection of T cell receptor beta chains follows, all from one sample in a study of blood T cell repertoires in COVID-19. Assay: immunoSEQ multiplex PCR; the TCRdb copy retains only in-frame clones and omits some. The table lists about 68,000 clones, approximately 79% of them singletons. Material: peripheral blood. These receptors all come from a woman aged 50 to 60 with acute or convalescent COVID-19. CDR3s include the opening cysteine and the closing phenylalanine or tryptophan. A D gene is named only where the DNA matches it firmly. Not all rows give a size; the values are once, few, many and, for expanded clones, a class.

J: TRBJ1-4
size: few
D: TRBD1
V: TRBV6-5
DNA: TGTGCCAGCAGTTACGGCGACAGGGAGACTGAAAAACTGTTTTTT
CDR3: CASSYGDRETEKLFF

J: TRBJ2-3
size: .
D: TRBD2
V: TRBV6-4
DNA: TGTGCCAGCAGTGATTCCGCTAGCGGGAGCACAGATACGCAGTATTTT
CDR3: CASSDSASGSTDTQYF

J: TRBJ2-5
size: .
D: .
V: TRBV2
DNA: TGTGCCAGCAGTGTCGGCGGCGAGACCCAGTACTTC
CDR3: CASSVGGETQYF

J: TRBJ1-1
size: .
D: .
V: TRBV5-1
DNA: TGCGCCAGCAGCTTAGGGGAGGGGAACACTGAAGCTTTCTTT
CDR3: CASSLGEGNTEAFF

J: TRBJ1-4
size: .
D: TRBD1
V: TRBV5-8
DNA: TGTGCCAGCAGCCCGTGGACAGGAACTGCAACTAATGAAAAACTGTTTTTT
CDR3: CASSPWTGTATNEKLFF

J: TRBJ1-5
size: .
D: .
V: TRBV28
DNA: TGTGCCAGCAGTTTAAGAGACAGCTGGGATCAGCCCCAGCATTTT
CDR3: CASSLRDSWDQPQHF

J: TRBJ1-6
size: .
D: .
V: TRBV5-5
DNA: TGTGCCAGCAGCTTGGACAGCTATAATTCACCCCTCCACTTT
CDR3: CASSLDSYNSPLHF

J: TRBJ2-1
size: once
D: TRBD2
V: TRBV5-4
DNA: TGTGCCAGCAGCTTTAGCGGGGGGGCTGTATACAATGAGCAGTTCTTC
CDR3: CASSFSGGAVYNEQFF

J: TRBJ2-3
size: many
D: .
V: TRBV6-1
DNA: TGTGCCAGCAGTGATGGGCCCCTTAGCACAGATACGCAGTATTTT
CDR3: CASSDGPLSTDTQYF

J: TRBJ1-5
size: .
D: .
V: TRBV4-3
DNA: TGCGCCAGCAGCCAGGGATGGAGGCAGCCCCAGCATTTT
CDR3: CASSQGWRQPQHF